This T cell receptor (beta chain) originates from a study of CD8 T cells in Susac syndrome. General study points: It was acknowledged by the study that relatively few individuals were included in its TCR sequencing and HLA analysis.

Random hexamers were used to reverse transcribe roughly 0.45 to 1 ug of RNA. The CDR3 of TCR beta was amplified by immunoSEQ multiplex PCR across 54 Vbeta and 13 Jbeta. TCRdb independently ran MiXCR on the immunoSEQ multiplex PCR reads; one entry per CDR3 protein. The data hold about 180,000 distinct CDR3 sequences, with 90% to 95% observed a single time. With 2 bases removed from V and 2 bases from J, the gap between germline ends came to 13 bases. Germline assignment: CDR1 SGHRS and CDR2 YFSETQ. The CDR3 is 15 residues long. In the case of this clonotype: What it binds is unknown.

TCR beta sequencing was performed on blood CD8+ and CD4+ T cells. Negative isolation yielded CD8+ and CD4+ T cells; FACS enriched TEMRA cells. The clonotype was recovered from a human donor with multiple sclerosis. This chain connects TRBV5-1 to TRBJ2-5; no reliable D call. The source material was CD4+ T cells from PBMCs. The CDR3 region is CASSLRGSWQETQYF. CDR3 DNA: TGCGCCAGCAGCTTAAGAGGAAGTTGGCAAGAGACCCAGTACTTC.